Below are 10 T cell receptor beta chains sequenced from a single sample in a study of T cell clonality in common variable immunodeficiency. Study observations and caveats: Fewer deletions and N-nucleotide insertions were reportedly seen in common variable immunodeficiency TCR beta sequences.

Their target antigens are unknown. Measured with immunoSEQ multiplex PCR; TCRdb has only the in-frame clones, and not every one. The repertoire shows under 3,000 clones, none seen only once; the top ten take 9.5% to 15%. What was sequenced was peripheral blood mononuclear cells. The source of these receptors is a human donor with common variable immunodeficiency.

This clone has more than one count but fewer than ten. The sequenced fragment ends 3 residues before the CDR3 boundary, so the rest is inferred from the germline J gene. The chain couples TRBV18 to TRBJ1-3; 8 bases match TRBD1. The length of the CDR3 is 15 residues. The germline CDR1 and CDR2 sequences are KGHSH and LQKENI. V was pared by 3 bases and J by 3 bases, with 4 bases of the junction left unmatched. Here the CDR3 reads CASSPDRAHGNTIYF. CDR3 bases read: TGTGCCAGCTCACCGGACAGGGCTCATGGAAACACC.

Relative to its sample, this clone is large. The read ends 3 residues early relative to the CDR3; the germline J gene fills the gap. The chain employs TRBV18 and TRBJ1-4; D perhaps matches TRBD1 (5 bases). Germline-derived CDR1 and CDR2 are KGHSH and LQKENI. V was trimmed by 3 bases and J by 8 bases, leaving 10 bases between them. The CDR3 consists of 13 residues. Here the CDR3 reads CASSPGRGEKLFF. Partial CDR3 DNA: TGTGCCAGCTCACCTGGTCGGGGGGAAAAA. The whole variable domain, remainder taken from reference TRBV18 and TRBJ1-4, is NAGVMQNPRHLVRRRGQEARLRCSPMKGHSHVYWYRQLPEEGLKFMVYLQKENIIDESGMPKERFSAEFPKEGPSILRIQQVVRGDSAAYFCASSPGRGEKLFFGSGTQLSVL.

This clone has just a few counts. The read halts 3 residues ahead of the CDR3 end, with the missing end drawn from the germline J gene. The chain employs TRBV7-9 and TRBJ1-4, with D possibly matching TRBD1 (6 bases). V gave up 2 bases and J gave up 5 bases, with 9 bases separating them. The CDR3 has 14 residues. The V gene's germline CDR1 is SEHNR and CDR2 FQNEAQ (reference sequence). The CDR3 spells CASSLHRENEKLFF. The DNA read from the CDR3 is TGTGCCAGCAGCTTACACAGGGAAAATGAAAAA.

This clone turned up a few times. The read terminates 3 residues before the CDR3 end, so the remaining end is supplied by the germline J gene. This chain uses TRBV7-6 with TRBJ1-5; perhaps TRBD1 as D (5 bases). This CDR3 region has 15 residues. CDR1 is SGHVS and CDR2 is FNYEAQ in the germline V gene. Deletions cut 1 base from V and 6 bases from J, with 13 bases between. This CDR3 reads CASSLVRGFRQPQHF. The CDR3 DNA, read in part, is TGTGCCAGCAGCTTAGTGCGGGGGTTCCGTCAGCCC.

The DNA read from the CDR3 is TGTGCCAGCAGCCGGACTAGAGAGGCGAACAATGAG. Its translation: CASSRTREANNE. The complete CDR3 protein is CASSRTREANNEQFF. The V and J genes are TRBV7-2 and TRBJ2-1; 7 bases fit TRBD2. The read ends 3 residues shy of where the CDR3 ends; the end is completed using the germline J gene. V gave up 5 bases and J gave up 5 bases; unmatched junction bases: 9. The CDR3 is 15 amino acids. Germline CDR1 and CDR2: SGHTA and FQGNSA.

This clone turned up a few times. From the germline J gene comes the end of the CDR3, since the read stops 3 residues before it. V and J are TRBV7-9 and TRBJ2-5, with 10 bases fitting TRBD1. V dropped 9 bases and J dropped 5; count of bases not matched to a gene: 9. This CDR3 has 14 amino acids. Germline V lookup: CDR1 SEHNR, CDR2 FQNEAQ (reference sequence). CDR3 in amino acids: CARPDRGIGETQYF. Partial CDR3 DNA: TGTGCCAGGCCGGACAGGGGGATTGGGGAGACC. Variable domain in full (rest from reference TRBV7-9 and TRBJ2-5): DTGVSQNPRHKITKRGQNVTFRCDPISEHNRLYWYRQTLGQGPEFLTYFQNEAQLEKSRLLSDRFSAERPKGSFSTLEIQRTEQGDSAMYLCARPDRGIGETQYFGPGTRLLVL.

Concerning this clone: The read ends 3 residues before the CDR3 terminus; that terminus is restored from the germline J gene. The gene calls are TRBV30 and TRBJ1-6, with 8 bases lining up with TRBD1. Germline V gene data show CDR1 as GTSNPN and CDR2 as SVGIG (reference sequence). V was clipped by 4 bases and J by 9 bases; unmatched bases: 8. CDR3 size: 14 residues. Here the CDR3 reads CAWNRQGRSSPLHF. CDR3 bases read: TGTGCCTGGAATCGACAGGGGCGAAGTTCACCC.

This clone is medium-sized within its sample. Incomplete CDR3 DNA: TGTGCCAGCAGTTCGCACCTCAAAGAGGGGAGGTCCTACGAG. It specifies CASSSHLKEGRSYE. The whole CDR3 sequence reads CASSSHLKEGRSYEQYF. The rearrangement joins TRBV28 to TRBJ2-7; tentatively, D is TRBD2 (6 bases). The missing CDR3 end, 3 residues past where the read stops, is filled in from the germline J gene. The V and J ends lost 4 bases and 1 base respectively, with 20 bases between them. Germline V lookup: CDR1 MDHEN, CDR2 SYDVKM. The CDR3 spans 17 residues. Using reference TRBV28 and TRBJ2-7 for the parts outside the CDR3, the full variable domain is DVKVTQSSRYLVKRTGEKVFLECVQDMDHENMFWYRQDPGLGLRLIYFSYDVKMKEKGDIPEGYSVSREKKERFSLILESASTNQTSMYLCASSSHLKEGRSYEQYFGPGTRLTVT.

A few counts support this clone. The DNA ends 3 residues before the CDR3 does, and the rest of the CDR3 is filled in from the germline J gene. This chain joins TRBV20-1 and TRBJ2-5, with 7 bases matching TRBD1. Germline lookup yields CDR1 DFQATT and CDR2 SNEGSKA (reference sequence). The CDR3 is 17 residues long. V lost 0 bases, J lost 4 bases, and 14 bases stayed unmatched. The CDR3 loop is CSARDLRGPGTAETQYF. The DNA read from the CDR3 is TGCAGTGCTAGAGATCTTAGGGGGCCCGGTACAGCAGAGACC.

Points on this clone: The observed sequence ends 3 residues before the CDR3 terminus, with the missing tail filled in from the germline J gene. The V call is TRBV20-1, the J call TRBJ2-1; 10 bases are shared with TRBD1. The trim removed 6 bases at V and 7 bases at J, leaving 9 bases unmatched. There are 14 residues in the CDR3. The germline V gene has CDR1 DFQATT and CDR2 SNEGSKA (reference sequence). CDR3 residues: CSARPGQGLNEQFF. CDR3 bases read: TGCAGTGCCCGACCGGGACAGGGGTTAAATGAG.